This passage covers 21 T cell receptor beta chains from one sample sequenced in a study of long-term antiretroviral therapy in people with HIV. Run at survey level, the immunoSEQ assay was version v3.0. Assay: immunoSEQ multiplex PCR; the TCRdb copy retains only in-frame clones and omits some. The sample lists 35,000 to 55,000 clones; about 96% were seen once. The sequencing used unsorted PBMCs, collected 3.7 years after starting antiretroviral therapy. These receptors all stem from a woman in her forties or fifties with HIV.

This rearrangement joins TRBV6-5 to TRBJ1-2, with TRBD1 identical over 8 bases. In germline, CDR1 is MNHEY, CDR2 SVGAGI. The CDR3 has 13 residues. Trimming took 2 bases from V and 8 from J; bases not matched to a gene: 4. The CDR3 bases are TGTGCCAGCAGTTACGGGGCAGGGGGCGGCTACACCTTC. Translation gives CASSYGAGGGYTF.

The chain couples TRBV5-1 to TRBJ2-7; the D call may be TRBD1 or TRBD2 (5 bases each). The CDR3 length is 13 residues. Deletions cut 0 bases from V and 5 bases from J, with 9 bases between. Germline V lookup: CDR1 SGHRS, CDR2 YFSETQ. CDR3 sequence reads: CASSLARDHEQYF. CDR3 sequence (DNA): TGCGCCAGCAGCTTGGCCAGGGACCACGAGCAGTACTTC.

This sequence joins TRBV15 and TRBJ1-5; no clear D. The V end was cut by 5 bases, the J end by 0 bases, with 14 bases between. The CDR3 totals 16 residues. Germline assignment: CDR1 LNHNV and CDR2 YYDKDF (reference sequence). CDR3 sequence: CATSPGRANSNQPQHF. The CDR3 DNA follows: TGTGCCACCAGCCCGGGGAGGGCGAATAGCAATCAGCCCCAGCATTTT.

The chain recombines TRBV9 with TRBJ2-2; D is perhaps TRBD1 (6 bases). Germline-derived CDR1 and CDR2 are SGDLS and YYNGEE. This CDR3 contains 15 residues. Trimming cost V 4 bases and J 4 bases, with 14 bases left between them. The DNA for the CDR3 is TGTGCCAGCAGCCCAGGGGTTTTGGGCACCGGGGAGCTGTTTTTT. It is translated as CASSPGVLGTGELFF. Together with reference TRBV9 and TRBJ2-2, the CDR3 gives the full variable domain: DSGVTQTPKHLITATGQRVTLRCSPRSGDLSVYWYQQSLDQGLQFLIQYYNGEERAKGNILERFSAQQFPDLHSELNLSSLELGDSALYFCASSPGVLGTGELFFGEGSRLTVL.

Comments on this clone: This same CDR3 is encoded by further DNA sequences in the sample. V is TRBV5-1 and J is TRBJ2-2, with D hard to call. The CDR3 runs 12 residues. Per the germline V gene, CDR1 is SGHRS and CDR2 is YFSETQ. V lost 0 bases, J lost 8 bases, and 5 bases lay in between. Written as DNA, the CDR3 is TGCGCCAGCAGCTTGGAGCCAGGGGAGCTGTTTTTT. Encoded protein: CASSLEPGELFF.

V is TRBV19 and J is TRBJ2-5; D is unclear. Per the germline V gene, CDR1 is LNHDA and CDR2 is SQIVND (reference sequence). Between the trimmed V and J ends, which lost 5 bases and 2 bases, there was a span of 9 bases. CDR3 length: 13 residues. In DNA form, the CDR3 reads TGTGCCAGTAGTCCGGATACGCAAGAGACCCAGTACTTC. It encodes CASSPDTQETQYF. The full variable domain, rest sourced from reference TRBV19 and TRBJ2-5, is DGGITQSPKYLFRKEGQNVTLSCEQNLNHDAMYWYRQDPGQGLRLIYYSQIVNDFQKGDIAEGYSVSREKKESFPLTVTSAQKNPTAFYLCASSPDTQETQYFGPGTRLLVL.

This chain links TRBV6-6 with TRBJ2-7; D perhaps matches TRBD1 (6 bases). V lost 6 bases to trimming and J lost 2 bases, with 11 bases between them. This CDR3 has 13 amino acids. Germline loops: CDR1 MNHNY, CDR2 SVGAGI (reference sequence). The CDR3 DNA is TGTGCCAGCAGCCACAGGGTAACCTACGAGCAGTACTTC. Protein: CASSHRVTYEQYF.

The chain couples TRBV10-1 to TRBJ2-3; 11 positions match TRBD2. Trimming removed 3 bases from V and 1 base from J; junction bases left unmatched: 3. This CDR3 is built from 16 residues. Germline assignment: CDR1 WNHNN and CDR2 SYGVQD (reference sequence). The DNA of the CDR3 is TGCGCCAGCAGTGACCCGACTAGCGGGGGCACAGATACGCAGTATTTT. The encoded protein is CASSDPTSGGTDTQYF.

This chain joins TRBV19 and TRBJ2-2; 9 positions match TRBD1. The CDR3 has 14 amino acids. From germline, CDR1 is LNHDA and CDR2 SQIVND (reference sequence). Unmatched junction bases numbered 4, after V lost 10 bases and J lost 1 base. The CDR3 is CATRGQGNTGELFF. CDR3 in DNA: TGTGCCACTAGGGGACAGGGGAACACCGGGGAGCTGTTTTTT.

A word on this clone: An end of the junction does not agree with germline; a read error may underlie this. The V and J genes are TRBV7-7 and TRBJ2-5; 7 nucleotides agree with TRBD1. Germline CDR1 and CDR2: SSHAT and FNYEAQ (reference sequence). The CDR3 spans 14 residues. CDR3: CASSLYPGGETQYF. The DNA of the CDR3 is TGTGCTAGCAGCTTATATCCAGGGGGAGAGACCCAGTACTTC.

The rearrangement joins TRBV6-5 to TRBJ2-1; TRBD2 might be the D (5 bases). CDR1 is MNHEY and CDR2 is SVGAGI in the germline V gene. Trimming shortened V by 5 bases and J by 7 bases, and 18 bases separated the two germline ends. CDR3 length equals 15 residues. The CDR3 is CASSPISERGNEQFF. As DNA, the CDR3 is TGTGCCAGCAGTCCAATCTCCGAGAGAGGGAATGAGCAGTTCTTC.

The rearrangement joins TRBV6-5 to TRBJ1-1; D might be TRBD1 (6 bases). Trimming stripped 7 bases from V and 1 base from J, with 13 bases between. Looked up from germline, CDR1 is MNHEY and CDR2 is SVGAGI. This CDR3 region has 14 residues. The CDR3 region is CASTRGDTNTEAFF. The CDR3 DNA reads as TGTGCCAGCACCCGCGGGGACACGAACACTGAAGCTTTCTTT.

Details on this clone: The same CDR3 also results from other DNA sequences found in this sample. The gene calls are TRBV10-3 and TRBJ2-1, with a tentative D call TRBD1 (6 bases). V was shortened by 6 bases and J by 3 bases, with 6 bases between the two germline ends. Germline CDR1 reads ENHRY; CDR2 reads SYGVKD. CDR3 length equals 12 residues. Here the CDR3 DNA reads TGTGCCATCAGGGACAGCTACAATGAGCAGTTCTTC. As protein: CAIRDSYNEQFF.

The chain joins TRBV11-3 to TRBJ1-1; D not resolved. CDR3 length: 13 residues. The germline CDR1 and CDR2 sequences are SGHNT and YENEEA. Trimming pared 3 bases from V and 4 bases from J, leaving 9 bases between. The CDR3 sequence is CASSLARGTEAFF. The DNA for the CDR3 is TGTGCCAGCAGCTTGGCCCGAGGCACTGAAGCTTTCTTT.

In this sample, this clone turned up once. The V gene is TRBV5-1, the J gene TRBJ2-3; D is unresolved. The germline gives CDR1 SGHRS, CDR2 YFSETQ. Trimming took off 1 base at V and 2 bases at J, with 11 bases between the two ends. The CDR3 extends over 15 amino acids. The CDR3 DNA reads as TGCGCCAGCAGCTTGTCCACGGATTACACAGATACGCAGTATTTT. Residues: CASSLSTDYTDTQYF.

The chain combines TRBV7-8 with TRBJ1-4; 8 positions agree with TRBD1. The V and J ends lost 0 bases and 8 bases, in that order; junction bases with no gene match: 8. This CDR3 is 16 amino acids long. Germline lookup yields CDR1 SGHVS and CDR2 FQNEAQ. CDR3 in DNA: TGTGCCAGCAGCTTAGCGGGGGGACAGGCGGGCGAAAAACTGTTTTTT. Translation: CASSLAGGQAGEKLFF.

This chain uses TRBV11-3 with TRBJ2-7, with D hard to call. The CDR3 is 13 amino acids. V lost 0 bases to trimming and J lost 2 bases, with 5 bases between them. Germline-derived CDR1 and CDR2 are SGHNT and YENEEA. In DNA, the CDR3 is TGTGCCAGCAGCTTAGACCATACCTACGAGCAGTACTTC. Amino acid sequence: CASSLDHTYEQYF.

This chain uses TRBV25-1 with TRBJ1-2, with D possibly being TRBD1 (6 bases). This CDR3 spans 14 amino acids. V was clipped by 0 bases and J by 4 bases, with 9 bases between them. CDR1 and CDR2 (germline): MGHDK, SYGVNS. CDR3 DNA sequence: TGTGCCAGCAGTGAATATGACAGGCTCTATGGCTACACCTTC. Protein: CASSEYDRLYGYTF.

The genes are TRBV10-2 and TRBJ2-1, with 11 bases matching TRBD1. The CDR3 is made up of 12 amino acids. Germline-derived CDR1 and CDR2 are WSHSY and SAAADI. The V gene end was trimmed by 7 bases and the J gene end by 10 bases; junction bases not matched to a gene: 3. The CDR3 region is CASTGQGAEQFF. The CDR3 nucleotides read TGCGCCAGCACTGGACAGGGGGCGGAGCAGTTCTTC.

V is TRBV30 and J is TRBJ1-4; TRBD1 agrees at 12 bases. The CDR3 is made up of 15 amino acids. Germline loops: CDR1 GTSNPN, CDR2 SVGIG (reference sequence). The V and J ends lost 4 bases and 8 bases, in that order; junction bases with no gene match: 8. The CDR3 DNA reads TGTGCCTGGAAATCTTTAGGGACAGGGGGCGAAAAACTGTTTTTT. As protein: CAWKSLGTGGEKLFF.

The gene calls are TRBV5-1 and TRBJ1-2; perhaps TRBD1 as D (5 bases). This CDR3 is built from 14 residues. Trimming stripped 7 bases from V and 3 bases from J, with 16 bases between. The germline gives CDR1 SGHRS, CDR2 YFSETQ. CDR3 nucleotide sequence: TGCGCCAGCTATAAAGGGGACGGCGACTATGGCTACACCTTC. Translating it yields CASYKGDGDYGYTF.